Following are 14 T cell receptor beta chains from one sample sequenced in a study of CD8+ T cells in alopecia areata. The treatment denotes: oral pan-JAK inhibitor, 5-10 mg twice daily. Following RNA extraction, reverse transcription yielded cDNA that acted as the sequencing template. Here immunoSEQ multiplex PCR was the method, and the copy in TCRdb shows in-frame clones only, minus some. Among under 350,000 clones listed, 58% were seen once. Sequenced here: CD4+ T cells sorted from blood, sampled at week 24, from a patient treated with tofacitinib. Source of these receptors: a human donor with alopecia areata.

The V and J genes are TRBV30 and TRBJ1-5, with 8 nucleotides matching TRBD1. CDR1 is GTSNPN, CDR2 SVGIG, per germline (reference sequence). CDR3 length: 15 amino acids. V was clipped by 0 bases and J by 5 bases; unmatched bases: 6. CDR3: CAWSVKAGGYQPQHF. The DNA of the CDR3 is TGTGCCTGGAGTGTAAAGGCAGGGGGCTATCAGCCCCAGCATTTT.

This clone appeared a single time. This sequence may be a read error, since a much larger clone differs from it by one base. The identical CDR3 is also encoded by other nucleotide sequences in the sample. This sequence joins TRBV18 and TRBJ2-5; no clear D. Trimming left V 2 bases short and J 4 bases short, with 5 bases between. This CDR3 region has 12 residues. The germline V gene has CDR1 KGHSH and CDR2 LQKENI. CDR3 coding DNA: TGTGCCAGCTCACCAGTTGGAGAGACCCAGTACTTC. Translating it yields CASSPVGETQYF.

The chain uses TRBV4-1 and TRBJ2-4, with 8 bases that match TRBD1. Per the germline V gene, CDR1 is MGHRA and CDR2 is YSYEKL. The CDR3 is 17 amino acids. Trimming removed 0 bases from V and 7 bases from J; junction bases left unmatched: 11. The CDR3 nucleotides are TGCGCCAGCAGCCAAGATCCCCGGGGACAGGCTTGGAACATTCAGTACTTC. It specifies CASSQDPRGQAWNIQYF.

DNA for the CDR3: TGTGCCAGCAGCTGGACAGGGTCCCCTTATAGCAATCAGCCCCAGCATTTT. Encoded protein: CASSWTGSPYSNQPQHF. The gene calls are TRBV7-8 and TRBJ1-5, with 8 bases fitting TRBD1. This CDR3 is 17 amino acids long. Trimming removed 4 bases from V and 0 bases from J; junction bases left unmatched: 8. Germline loops: CDR1 SGHVS, CDR2 FQNEAQ.

This chain joins TRBV7-2 and TRBJ2-5; possible D gene TRBD2, 6 bases. Trimming left V 1 base short and J 5 bases short, with 20 bases between. CDR3 size: 17 residues. CDR1 and CDR2 from the germline V gene are SGHTA and FQGNSA. The chain's CDR3 is CASSLGRAGQARETQYF. The DNA of the CDR3 is TGTGCCAGCAGCTTAGGGCGCGCGGGGCAGGCGAGGGAGACCCAGTACTTC.

The V call is TRBV11-2, the J call TRBJ1-2; D is uncertain. The CDR3 runs 12 residues. Germline values: CDR1 SGHAT, CDR2 FQNNGV. V was clipped by 3 bases and J by 3 bases, with 5 bases between them. The CDR3 here is CASSFEHYGYTF. As DNA, the CDR3 is TGTGCCAGCAGCTTCGAGCACTATGGCTACACCTTC. Variable domain in full (rest from reference TRBV11-2 and TRBJ1-2): EAGVAQSPRYKIIEKRQSVAFWCNPISGHATLYWYQQILGQGPKLLIQFQNNGVVDDSQLPKDRFSAERLKGVDSTLKIQPAKLEDSAVYLCASSFEHYGYTFGSGTRLTVV.

The chain joins TRBV30 to TRBJ1-2; D is unclear. Trimming cost V 1 base and J 4 bases, with 16 bases left between them. Germline CDR1 is GTSNPN and CDR2 is SVGIG (reference sequence). CDR3 length: 15 amino acids. The CDR3 region has the DNA TGTGCCTGGAGTGACGTTGGCCTCCCCCGCTATGGCTACACCTTC. Protein product: CAWSDVGLPRYGYTF.

The V gene is TRBV5-1, the J gene TRBJ2-5, with D perhaps matching TRBD2 (6 bases). Trimming shortened V by 4 bases and J by 5 bases, and 21 bases separated the two germline ends. Germline loops: CDR1 SGHRS, CDR2 YFSETQ. The CDR3 totals 16 residues. The CDR3 spells CASSGRRESLGETQYF. The CDR3 DNA follows: TGCGCCAGCAGCGGACGACGGGAGTCCCTGGGGGAGACCCAGTACTTC. The complete variable domain, with remaining parts taken from reference TRBV5-1 and TRBJ2-5, reads KAGVTQTPRYLIKTRGQQVTLSCSPISGHRSVSWYQQTPGQGLQFLFEYFSETQRNKGNFPGRFSGRQFSNSRSEMNVSTLELGDSALYLCASSGRRESLGETQYFGPGTRLLVL.

As for this clone: Other DNA sequences of this sample code for an identical CDR3. The V gene is TRBV30, the J gene TRBJ1-2; D gene unclear. V was trimmed by 0 bases and J by 7 bases, leaving 6 bases between them. The germline V gene encodes CDR1 GTSNPN and CDR2 SVGIG (reference sequence). The CDR3 length is 11 residues. Here the CDR3 reads CAWSVQGGYTF. In DNA form, the CDR3 reads TGTGCCTGGAGTGTACAAGGTGGCTACACCTTC.

This rearrangement joins TRBV7-2 to TRBJ2-7; no firm D call. Trimming stripped 5 bases from V and 3 bases from J, with 14 bases between. Germline lookup yields CDR1 SGHTA and CDR2 FQGNSA. The CDR3 sequence is 14 residues long. CDR3 sequence: CASSLLAADYEQYF. CDR3 sequence (DNA): TGTGCCAGCAGCCTCCTGGCAGCCGACTACGAGCAGTACTTC.

V is TRBV4-3 and J is TRBJ2-2, with D hard to call. This CDR3 spans 13 amino acids. Per the germline V gene, CDR1 is LGHNA and CDR2 is YSLEER. V was trimmed by 3 bases and J by 1 base, leaving 3 bases between them. CDR3 protein: CASSQGNTGELFF. CDR3 in DNA: TGCGCCAGCAGCCAGGGGAACACCGGGGAGCTGTTTTTT.

The chain carries TRBV27 and TRBJ2-7; 7 nucleotides align to TRBD1. V dropped 7 bases and J dropped 1; count of bases not matched to a gene: 10. The CDR3 runs 15 residues. Per germline, CDR1 MNHEY and CDR2 SMNVEV (reference sequence). CDR3 protein: CASTPRQGSSYEQYF. CDR3 in DNA: TGTGCCAGCACCCCCCGACAGGGATCGTCCTACGAGCAGTACTTC.

The chain carries TRBV5-1 and TRBJ1-1, with D unresolved. The CDR3 consists of 14 residues. Germline V gives CDR1 SGHRS, CDR2 YFSETQ. V was clipped by 3 bases and J by 1 base, with 10 bases between them. The CDR3 spells CASSWTPPNTEAFF. DNA for the CDR3: TGCGCCAGCAGCTGGACCCCCCCGAACACTGAAGCTTTCTTT.

The J gene is TRBJ2-1, the V gene TRBV30, with 11 bases that match TRBD2. Trimming cost V 3 bases and J 2 bases; bases outside gene matches: 3. The length of the CDR3 is 15 residues. Germline values: CDR1 GTSNPN, CDR2 SVGIG (reference sequence). The CDR3 here is CAWSGLAGPYNEQFF. In DNA, the CDR3 is TGTGCCTGGAGCGGACTAGCGGGCCCCTACAATGAGCAGTTCTTC.